This T cell receptor (beta chain) is drawn from a study of regulatory T cells in long-lasting Graves disease. The overall study: With positive TSH receptor antibodies and over 5 years of antithyroid drugs, Graves' disease was considered persistent.

The CDR3 length is 13 residues. CDR1 is MNHNS, CDR2 SASEGT, per germline. As to time point: persistent/refractory GD, antithyroid drugs over 5 years with positive TRAb. Scientists built the TCR library using RNA that was extracted from PBMCs. Investigators report Graves' disease was diagnosed under American Thyroid Association guidelines. As concerns this clonotype: Germline and junction disagree at one end, which may indicate a read error.

According to the study, TCR beta libraries were built with iRepertoire HTBI primers and CDR3-region Arm-PCR. In TCRdb, the multiplex PCR reads were re-called with MiXCR into one record per CDR3 protein. The data hold approximately 470,000 distinct CDR3 sequences, with around 21% observed a single time. This clonotype originated in a female donor with Graves disease. The gene calls are TRBV6-1 and TRBJ1-2, with D hard to call. Sequences were derived from peripheral blood mononuclear cells (PBMCs), sampled when the disease was refractory, from a patient treated with antithyroid drugs. The CDR3 nucleotides read TGTGCCAGCAGTGCAACAGCAAACTGTGGCTACACCTTC. This codes for CASSATANCGYTF.